One and the same sample provided the 19 T cell receptor beta chains below, sequenced in a study of T cell repertoires in cytomegalovirus infection. TCRdb independently ran MiXCR on the reads; one entry per CDR3 protein. The profile shows about 530,000 distinct CDR3 sequences, about 25% of them singletons. The sample was PBMCs. The receptors shown here come from a human donor in good health (CMV status not recorded). Some clones in this sample may be carry-over from other donors' samples.

In its sample, this clonotype was seen many times. The genes are TRBV7-9 and TRBJ1-2; D gene uncertain. The CDR3 is 13 amino acids. Germline CDR1 and CDR2: SEHNR and FQNEAQ (reference sequence). V lost 3 bases and J 3 bases, leaving 8 bases between the germline ends. CDR3 region: CASSFLSDYGYTF. As DNA, the CDR3 is TGTGCCAGCAGCTTCTTATCGGACTATGGCTACACCTTC.

V and J are TRBV6-1 and TRBJ2-3; 11 positions match TRBD2. The germline V gene encodes CDR1 MNHNS and CDR2 SASEGT. The J segment lost 5 bases and the V segment lost 6 bases, leaving 4 bases of the junction unmatched. The CDR3 contains 14 residues. DNA for the CDR3: TGTGCCAGCAGATTAGCGGGAGGGAAAGATACGCAGTATTTT. Translating it yields CASRLAGGKDTQYF.

The chain links TRBV5-3 to TRBJ2-7, with 11 bases identical to TRBD2. TRBV5-3 is designated an ORF whose function remains uncertain. CDR3 length: 17 residues. Trimming took 5 bases from V and 1 from J; bases not matched to a gene: 11. The CDR3 nucleotides are TGTGCCAGAAGTTCTTCCAGCTCTAGCGGGAGGTCCTACGAGCAGTACGTC. Protein: CARSSSSSSGRSYEQYV.

The chain recombines TRBV4-3 with TRBJ2-1, with TRBD2 matching 7 bases. Germline lookup yields CDR1 LGHNA and CDR2 YSLEER. The CDR3 has 18 amino acids. After removal of 3 bases from V and 5 bases from J, the junction contained 16 bases not matched to a gene. The CDR3 here is CASSHNDFREAINNEQFF. In DNA, the CDR3 is TGCGCCAGCAGCCACAACGACTTCCGGGAGGCTATAAACAATGAGCAGTTCTTC.

At least ten counts were recorded for this clonotype. The DNA of the CDR3 is TGTGCCAGCGGGGCAGCGGGACCTCAAGAGACCCAGTACTTC. It yields the protein CASGAAGPQETQYF. The gene calls are TRBV12-3 or TRBV12-4 and TRBJ2-5; 7 bases are a match to TRBD2. The V segment lost 8 bases and the J segment 2 bases; nucleotides outside the gene matches: 8. This CDR3 is 14 amino acids long.

This clonotype occurred a few times. The rearrangement uses TRBV12-3 or TRBV12-4 and TRBJ2-1; 8 bases agree with TRBD2. V dropped 6 bases and J dropped 4; count of bases not matched to a gene: 11. This CDR3 has 16 amino acids. CDR3 in DNA: TGTGCCAGCAGCCACGCGGGGGGACTAGGGTACAATGAGCAGTTCTTC. It yields the protein CASSHAGGLGYNEQFF.

The sample holds a few counts of this clonotype. V gene TRBV7-2 combines with J gene TRBJ1-1, with D unresolved. Germline lookup yields CDR1 SGHTA and CDR2 FQGNSA. V dropped 3 bases and J dropped 1 base, with 12 bases sitting between them. This CDR3 comprises 15 residues. In nucleotides, the CDR3 is TGTGCCAGCAGCTTTCAGGCGTCAGGGAACACTGAAGCTTTCTTT. It specifies CASSFQASGNTEAFF.

The rearrangement links TRBV19 to TRBJ2-2, with a tentative D call TRBD2 (6 bases). Germline V CDR1 and CDR2: LNHDA, SQIVND (reference sequence). With 10 bases removed from V and 0 bases from J, the gap between germline ends came to 12 bases. This CDR3 comprises 14 residues. The CDR3 bases are TGTGCCACCAAGGACTATACGAACACCGGGGAGCTGTTTTTT. This encodes CATKDYTNTGELFF.

This clonotype was seen many times. This sequence joins TRBV6-2 or TRBV6-3 and TRBJ2-1; 10 bases match TRBD2. The CDR3 is 15 amino acids. J was trimmed by 7 bases and V by 2 bases; bases with no gene match: 5. Germline V lookup: CDR1 MNHEY, CDR2 SVGEGT. CDR3 in amino acids: CASSYGASGRNEQFF. The DNA for the CDR3 is TGTGCCAGCAGTTACGGGGCTAGCGGGAGAAATGAGCAGTTCTTC.

The chain couples TRBV20-1 to TRBJ2-5; tentative D call: TRBD2 (6 bases). Germline-derived CDR1 and CDR2 are DFQATT and SNEGSKA (reference sequence). The CDR3 loop spans 13 amino acids. V was shortened by 2 bases and J by 1 base, with 8 bases between the two germline ends. The CDR3 DNA follows: TGCAGTGCTAGAACCGGGGGCCAAGAGACCCAGTACTTC. Residues: CSARTGGQETQYF.

This clonotype was seen more than once but under ten times. Germline and junction disagree at one end, which may indicate a read error. This rearrangement joins TRBV12-3 or TRBV12-4 to TRBJ2-1; D may be TRBD2 (6 bases). The CDR3 has 13 residues. For the CDR3, the DNA is TGTGCCAGCAGTTTCAACGGGCTGGACTACGAGCTCTTC. This translates into CASSFNGLDYELF.

This clonotype appeared a few times. This rearrangement joins TRBV7-6 to TRBJ1-1; possibly TRBD1 for D (6 bases). With 3 bases removed from V and 5 bases from J, the gap between germline ends came to 13 bases. CDR1 and CDR2 (germline): SGHVS, FNYEAQ. The CDR3 runs to 14 residues. The CDR3 sequence: CASSFAGAGTEAFF. The CDR3, as DNA: TGTGCCAGCAGCTTTGCGGGGGCGGGTACTGAAGCTTTCTTT.

This clonotype was seen a handful of times. The V call is TRBV5-4, the J call TRBJ2-3, with a tentative D call TRBD2 (5 bases). The V and J ends lost 4 bases and 0 bases respectively, with 9 bases between them. CDR3 length: 14 amino acids. Germline loops: CDR1 SGHNT, CDR2 YYREEE (reference sequence). In DNA, the CDR3 is TGTGCCAGCAGCCCGTGGACTAGCACAGATACGCAGTATTTT. Its protein is CASSPWTSTDTQYF.

This clonotype came up many times. The rearrangement links TRBV7-2 to TRBJ2-2; 10 nucleotides match TRBD2. The CDR3 extends over 15 amino acids. V was clipped by 1 base and J by 5 bases; unmatched bases: 1. CDR1 and CDR2 (germline): SGHTA, FQGNSA. This CDR3 reads CASSLVAGGTGELFF. For the CDR3, the DNA is TGTGCCAGCAGCTTAGTAGCGGGAGGAACCGGGGAGCTGTTTTTT.

This clonotype was picked up a small number of times. This chain links TRBV18 with TRBJ2-3; the match to TRBD2 covers 7 bases. The germline V gene encodes CDR1 KGHSH and CDR2 LQKENI. This CDR3 spans 17 amino acids. V trimming: 3 bases; J trimming: 2 bases; junction bases outside the gene matches: 11. The CDR3, as DNA: TGTGCCAGCTCACCTCTCGGAGCTAGCGGTATCACAGATACGCAGTATTTT. Translation: CASSPLGASGITDTQYF. The complete variable domain, with remaining parts taken from reference TRBV18 and TRBJ2-3, reads NAGVMQNPRHLVRRRGQEARLRCSPMKGHSHVYWYRQLPEEGLKFMVYLQKENIIDESGMPKERFSAEFPKEGPSILRIQQVVRGDSAAYFCASSPLGASGITDTQYFGPGTRLTVL.

This clonotype was counted between two and nine times. The CDR3 DNA is TGTGCCAGCAGCTCATCGGACGGACAGGGGAACTATGGCTACACCTTC. Translating gives CASSSSDGQGNYGYTF. This rearrangement joins TRBV5-4 to TRBJ1-2, with 9 bases fitting TRBD1. The CDR3 spans 16 residues. From germline, CDR1 is SGHNT and CDR2 YYREEE (reference sequence). V was clipped by 3 bases and J by 2 bases; unmatched bases: 8.

Remarks on this clonotype: The conserved closing phenylalanine or tryptophan is absent in this CDR3, likely reflecting a read error. The J gene is TRBJ2-3, the V gene TRBV19, with 10 bases matching TRBD2. Germline CDR1 LNHDA, CDR2 SQIVND (reference sequence). The J segment lost 3 bases and the V segment lost 7 bases, leaving 16 bases of the junction unmatched. CDR3 length: 18 amino acids. In nucleotides, the CDR3 is TGTGCCAGTACACCTTGGTTTCTAGCGGGAGTTGAGACAGATACGCAGTATCTT. Translation gives CASTPWFLAGVETDTQYL.

The chain's CDR3 is CASSQNPGGASNQPQHF. Here the CDR3 DNA reads TGCGCCAGCAGCCAAAATCCCGGGGGGGCGAGCAATCAGCCCCAGCATTTT. This chain connects TRBV4-1 to TRBJ1-5, with D maybe TRBD1 (6 bases). With 2 bases removed from V and 1 base from J, the gap between germline ends came to 15 bases. The germline V gene has CDR1 MGHRA and CDR2 YSYEKL. The CDR3 is 17 amino acids.

This clonotype was recorded many times. The rearrangement links TRBV7-8 to TRBJ1-1; D unclear. From germline, CDR1 is SGHVS and CDR2 FQNEAQ. The CDR3 covers 14 residues. Trimming left V 1 base short and J 4 bases short, with 10 bases between. CDR3 coding DNA: TGTGCCAGCAGCTTAGTGGGGAAGGGCACTGAAGCTTTCTTT. Its protein is CASSLVGKGTEAFF.